There are a few counts of the clone carrying this T cell receptor beta chain. What it binds is unknown. The isolated RNA, all of it, was reverse transcribed, so expressed TCRB transcripts were what got sequenced. Only in-frame clones appear in the TCRdb table, and some are missing; sequencing was by immunoSEQ multiplex PCR. The sample records 45,000 to 65,000 clones, 52% being singletons. The sample is drawn from a study of beta chain features in type 1 diabetes. Findings and limits, study-wide: Shorter TCRB CDR3s, moderately but significantly so, were found in Type 1 diabetes patients in all four CD4+ subsets.

The sample consisted of Tregs from blood. The receptor's source is a woman in her thirties or forties with type 1 diabetes.

The chain's CDR3 is CASSGLTRTGKGAPLHF. CDR3 bases: TGTGCCAGCAGTGGCCTGACCCGGACAGGCAAGGGGGCACCCCTCCACTTT. J is TRBJ1-6 and V is TRBV6-1, with 7 bases identical to TRBD1. CDR1 MNHNS and CDR2 SASEGT come from the germline V gene. The V and J ends lost 4 bases and 11 bases, in that order; junction bases with no gene match: 17. This CDR3 contains 17 residues.